The entry below gives a single TCR beta chain sequence along with its context. The data derive from a study of blood T cell repertoires in COVID-19. Trimming pared 0 bases from V and 5 bases from J, leaving 8 bases between. The germline gives CDR1 GTSNPN, CDR2 SVGIG (reference sequence). This CDR3 has 13 residues. Repertoires were generated with immunoSEQ multiplex PCR, while TCRdb's copy carries only in-frame clones and drops some. This table has 60,000 to 75,000 clones, more than 65% appearing once. The clonotype originates from a woman in her sixties or seventies with acute or convalescent COVID-19. The V gene is TRBV30, the J gene TRBJ1-3, with a weak D call TRBD1 (6 bases). The sample taken for sequencing was peripheral blood. The CDR3 protein is CAWSVQGRNTIYF. DNA for the CDR3: TGTGCCTGGAGTGTGCAGGGGAGAAACACCATATATTTT.